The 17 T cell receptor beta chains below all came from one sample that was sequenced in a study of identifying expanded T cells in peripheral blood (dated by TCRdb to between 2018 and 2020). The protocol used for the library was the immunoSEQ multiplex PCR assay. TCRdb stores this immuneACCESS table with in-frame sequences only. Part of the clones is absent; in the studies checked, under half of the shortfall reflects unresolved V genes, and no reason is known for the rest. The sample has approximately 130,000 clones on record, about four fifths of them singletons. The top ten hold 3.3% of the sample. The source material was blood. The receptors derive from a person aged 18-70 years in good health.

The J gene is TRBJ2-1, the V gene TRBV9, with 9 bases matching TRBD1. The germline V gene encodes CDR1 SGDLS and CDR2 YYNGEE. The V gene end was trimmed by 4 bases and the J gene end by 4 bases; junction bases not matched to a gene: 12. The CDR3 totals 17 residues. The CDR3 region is CASSPTDRGILYNEQFF. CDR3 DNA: TGTGCCAGCAGCCCCACCGACAGGGGGATTTTGTACAATGAGCAGTTCTTC.

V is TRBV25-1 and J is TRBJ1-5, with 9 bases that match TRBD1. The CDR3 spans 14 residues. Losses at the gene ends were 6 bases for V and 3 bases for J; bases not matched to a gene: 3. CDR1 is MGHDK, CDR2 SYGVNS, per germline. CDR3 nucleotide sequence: TGTGCCAGCAGAAGGACAGGGGACAATCAGCCCCAGCATTTT. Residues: CASRRTGDNQPQHF. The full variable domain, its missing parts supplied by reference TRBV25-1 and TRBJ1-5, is EADIYQTPRYLVIGTGKKITLECSQTMGHDKMYWYQQDPGMELHLIHYSYGVNSTEKGDLSSESTVSRIRTEHFPLTLESARPSHTSQYLCASRRTGDNQPQHFGDGTRLSIL.

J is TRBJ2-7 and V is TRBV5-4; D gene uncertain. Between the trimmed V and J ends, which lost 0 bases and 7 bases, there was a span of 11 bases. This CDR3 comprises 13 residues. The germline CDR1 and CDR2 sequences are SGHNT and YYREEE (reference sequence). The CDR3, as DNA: TGTGCCAGCAGCTTGGGACGCGAACCGGAGCAGTACTTC. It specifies CASSLGREPEQYF.

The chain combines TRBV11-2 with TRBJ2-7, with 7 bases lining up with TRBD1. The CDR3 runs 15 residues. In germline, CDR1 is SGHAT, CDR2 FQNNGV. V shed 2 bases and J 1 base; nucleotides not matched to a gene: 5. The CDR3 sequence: CASSLIGTESYEQYF. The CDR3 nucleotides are TGTGCCAGCAGCTTAATCGGGACAGAGTCCTACGAGCAGTACTTC.

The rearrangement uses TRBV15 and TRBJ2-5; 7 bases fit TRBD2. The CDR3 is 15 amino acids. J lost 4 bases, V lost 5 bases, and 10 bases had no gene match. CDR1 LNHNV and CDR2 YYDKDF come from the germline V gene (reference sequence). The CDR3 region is CATSLAGVPGETQYF. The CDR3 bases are TGTGCCACCAGCCTCGCGGGGGTTCCGGGAGAGACCCAGTACTTC.

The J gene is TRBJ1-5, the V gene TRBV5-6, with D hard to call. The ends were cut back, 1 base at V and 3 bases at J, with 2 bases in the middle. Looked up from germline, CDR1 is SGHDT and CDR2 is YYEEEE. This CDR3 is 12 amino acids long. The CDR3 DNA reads TGTGCCAGCAGCTTGACCAATCAGCCCCAGCATTTT. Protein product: CASSLTNQPQHF.

This chain's CDR3 is CASRTTGGYYEQYF. The DNA of the CDR3 is TGTGCCAGTCGAACGACAGGGGGATACTACGAGCAGTACTTC. The genes are TRBV2 and TRBJ2-7; 9 bases are a match to TRBD1. Germline CDR1 is SNHLY and CDR2 is FYNNEI. V lost 9 bases, J lost 3 bases, and 9 bases stayed unmatched. The CDR3 sequence is 14 residues long.

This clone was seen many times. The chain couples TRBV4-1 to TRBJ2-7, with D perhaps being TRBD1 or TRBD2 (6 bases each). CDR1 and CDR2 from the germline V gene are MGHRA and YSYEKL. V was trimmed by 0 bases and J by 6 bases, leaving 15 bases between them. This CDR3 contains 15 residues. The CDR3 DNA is TGCGCCAGCAGCCAAGACTGGACGGGGGCGGGCGAGCAGTACTTC. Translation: CASSQDWTGAGEQYF.

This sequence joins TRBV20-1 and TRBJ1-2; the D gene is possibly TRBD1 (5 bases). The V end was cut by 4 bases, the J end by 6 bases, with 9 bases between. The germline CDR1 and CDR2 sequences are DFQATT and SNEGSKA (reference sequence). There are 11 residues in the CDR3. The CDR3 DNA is TGCAGTGCTAAATCAGGGAATGGCTACACCTTC. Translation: CSAKSGNGYTF.

CDR3 in DNA: TGCGCCAGCAGGGGGACAGAACTGAACACTGAAGCTTTCTTT. It yields the protein CASRGTELNTEAFF. The chain combines TRBV5-1 with TRBJ1-1; TRBD1 matches at 7 bases. V trimming: 5 bases; J trimming: 0 bases; junction bases outside the gene matches: 4. The CDR3 contains 14 residues. From germline, CDR1 is SGHRS and CDR2 YFSETQ.

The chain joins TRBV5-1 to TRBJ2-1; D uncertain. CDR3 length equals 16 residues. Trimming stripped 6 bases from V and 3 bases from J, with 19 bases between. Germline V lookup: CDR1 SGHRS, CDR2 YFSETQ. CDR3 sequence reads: CASNSRANPNYNEQFF. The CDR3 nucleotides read TGCGCCAGCAACTCCCGGGCCAACCCTAACTACAATGAGCAGTTCTTC.

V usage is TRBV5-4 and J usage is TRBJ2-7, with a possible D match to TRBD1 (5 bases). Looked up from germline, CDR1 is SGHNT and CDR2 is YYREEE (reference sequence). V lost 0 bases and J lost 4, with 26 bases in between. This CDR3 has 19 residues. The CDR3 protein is CASSLDPGLRRGKRYEQYF. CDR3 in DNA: TGTGCCAGCAGCTTGGACCCCGGCCTAAGAAGGGGAAAGAGATACGAGCAGTACTTC.

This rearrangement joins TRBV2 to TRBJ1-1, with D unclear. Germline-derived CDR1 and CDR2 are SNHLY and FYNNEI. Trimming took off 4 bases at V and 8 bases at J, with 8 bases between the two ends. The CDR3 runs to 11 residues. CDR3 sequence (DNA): TGTGCCAGCAGTGTTTGGGAAGAAGCTTTCTTT. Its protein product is CASSVWEEAFF.

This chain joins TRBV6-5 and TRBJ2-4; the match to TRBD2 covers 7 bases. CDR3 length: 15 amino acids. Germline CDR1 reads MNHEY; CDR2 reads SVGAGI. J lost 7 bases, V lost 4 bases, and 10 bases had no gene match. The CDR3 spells CASSSARLATNIQYF. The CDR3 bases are TGTGCCAGCAGTTCCGCCCGACTAGCCACGAACATTCAGTACTTC.

As DNA, the CDR3 is TGTGCCAGCAGTGATTCCTGGGGATCCAATGAGCAGTTCTTC. Translated: CASSDSWGSNEQFF. The rearrangement uses TRBV2 and TRBJ2-1; no reliable D call. This CDR3 spans 14 amino acids. V was clipped by 3 bases and J by 6 bases, with 12 bases between them. Germline V gives CDR1 SNHLY, CDR2 FYNNEI. Together with reference TRBV2 and TRBJ2-1, the CDR3 gives the full variable domain: EPEVTQTPSHQVTQMGQEVILRCVPISNHLYFYWYRQILGQKVEFLVSFYNNEISEKSEIFDDQFSVERPDGSNFTLKIRSTKLEDSAMYFCASSDSWGSNEQFFGPGTRLTVL.

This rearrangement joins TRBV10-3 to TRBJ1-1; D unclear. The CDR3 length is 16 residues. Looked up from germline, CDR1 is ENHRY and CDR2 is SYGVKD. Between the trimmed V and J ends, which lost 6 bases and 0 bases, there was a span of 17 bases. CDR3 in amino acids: CAIRSSKSGMNTEAFF. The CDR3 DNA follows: TGTGCCATCAGGTCTTCGAAGTCGGGGATGAACACTGAAGCTTTCTTT.

The CDR3 protein is CASSQDGTANYGYTF. DNA of the CDR3: TGTGCCAGCTCACAAGATGGGACAGCGAACTATGGCTACACCTTC. The V and J genes are TRBV18 and TRBJ1-2, with 7 bases that match TRBD1. The CDR3 has 15 amino acids. The germline CDR1 and CDR2 sequences are KGHSH and LQKENI. V lost 4 bases and J lost 2; bases outside the gene matches: 7.